The rows below give T cell receptor beta chains drawn from one sample of a study of blood T cells in healthy people across ages. TCRdb processed the 5' RACE reads anew with MiXCR; each CDR3 protein has one entry. The sample lists some 1.5 million distinct CDR3 sequences, 28% occurring once. The source material was blood. These receptors originate from a woman under 40 in good health. CDR3s include the opening cysteine and the closing phenylalanine or tryptophan. A D gene is named only where the DNA matches it firmly. Clone size, where shown, is once, few, many, or a class for clones that have expanded.

>TRBV2|-|-|TRBJ2-2
CASRTGANTGELFF
TGTGCCAGCAGGACAGGCGCGAACACCGGGGAGCTGTTTTTT
>TRBV7-2|few|-|TRBJ1-5
CASSLAGPYSNQPQHF
TGTGCCAGCAGCTTAGCGGGACCGTATAGCAATCAGCCCCAGCATTTT
>TRBV7-9|-|-|TRBJ1-2
CASSAIGTGSFGYTF
TGTGCCAGCAGCGCAATCGGGACGGGTAGTTTCGGCTACACCTTC
>TRBV12-3/TRBV12-4|-|-|TRBJ2-5
CASSWNGGQETQYF
TGTGCCAGCAGTTGGAACGGAGGCCAAGAGACCCAGTACTTC
>TRBV18|-|TRBD2|TRBJ2-7
CASSSSTSRDYEQYF
TGTGCCAGCTCATCTTCGACTAGCAGAGACTACGAGCAGTACTTC
>TRBV27|many|-|TRBJ2-7
CASSFVGAGEQYF
TGTGCCAGCAGTTTTGTAGGGGCTGGGGAGCAGTACTTC
>TRBV12-3/TRBV12-4|many|-|TRBJ2-7
CASGWAGSYEQYF
TGTGCCAGCGGATGGGCCGGCTCCTACGAGCAGTACTTC
>TRBV20-1|-|-|TRBJ1-2
CSAQTENYGYTF
TGCAGTGCTCAGACCGAGAACTATGGCTACACCTTC
>TRBV18|-|-|TRBJ2-5
CASSRGMSGQETQYF
TGTGCCAGCTCACGGGGAATGAGCGGGCAAGAGACCCAGTACTTC
>TRBV20-1|-|-|TRBJ1-4
CSAPDPPTNEKLFF
TGCAGTGCCCCGGACCCTCCAACTAATGAAAAACTGTTTTTT
>TRBV7-2|-|-|TRBJ1-2
CASSLETGYTF
TGTGCCAGCAGTCTGGAAACCGGCTACACCTTC